This T cell receptor beta chain was captured by sequencing in a study of T cell responses to AZD1222 COVID-19 vaccine. Overall study findings and caveats: Along spike, vaccine-associated CD4 TCRs were found throughout, with dominance at 160-218 and 743-854. Just five to seven AZD1222 recipients tested seropositive at baseline. Donors were chiefly white British, with a greater number of females, and clonal diversity was perhaps underestimated. Researchers took repertoire samples only after the peak T cell response had come.

Sequencing used immunoSEQ multiplex PCR; TCRdb keeps in-frame clones, though not all of them. Of tens of thousands of clones in the sample, roughly 80% were seen once. A word on this clone: The target antigen is unknown.

The CDR3 has 14 amino acids. Trimming removed 2 bases from V and 2 bases from J, with 8 bases in between. CDR1 and CDR2 from the germline V gene are LGHNT and FRNRAP. The sequencing here drew on peripheral blood, taken 28 days after the second AZD1222 dose. V gene TRBV12-5 combines with J gene TRBJ2-3; D not certain. This sequence was found in an adult who received the AZD1222 COVID-19 vaccine. CDR3 amino acids: CASGLWQTTDTQYF. In DNA form, the CDR3 reads TGTGCTAGTGGTTTGTGGCAGACCACAGATACGCAGTATTTT.